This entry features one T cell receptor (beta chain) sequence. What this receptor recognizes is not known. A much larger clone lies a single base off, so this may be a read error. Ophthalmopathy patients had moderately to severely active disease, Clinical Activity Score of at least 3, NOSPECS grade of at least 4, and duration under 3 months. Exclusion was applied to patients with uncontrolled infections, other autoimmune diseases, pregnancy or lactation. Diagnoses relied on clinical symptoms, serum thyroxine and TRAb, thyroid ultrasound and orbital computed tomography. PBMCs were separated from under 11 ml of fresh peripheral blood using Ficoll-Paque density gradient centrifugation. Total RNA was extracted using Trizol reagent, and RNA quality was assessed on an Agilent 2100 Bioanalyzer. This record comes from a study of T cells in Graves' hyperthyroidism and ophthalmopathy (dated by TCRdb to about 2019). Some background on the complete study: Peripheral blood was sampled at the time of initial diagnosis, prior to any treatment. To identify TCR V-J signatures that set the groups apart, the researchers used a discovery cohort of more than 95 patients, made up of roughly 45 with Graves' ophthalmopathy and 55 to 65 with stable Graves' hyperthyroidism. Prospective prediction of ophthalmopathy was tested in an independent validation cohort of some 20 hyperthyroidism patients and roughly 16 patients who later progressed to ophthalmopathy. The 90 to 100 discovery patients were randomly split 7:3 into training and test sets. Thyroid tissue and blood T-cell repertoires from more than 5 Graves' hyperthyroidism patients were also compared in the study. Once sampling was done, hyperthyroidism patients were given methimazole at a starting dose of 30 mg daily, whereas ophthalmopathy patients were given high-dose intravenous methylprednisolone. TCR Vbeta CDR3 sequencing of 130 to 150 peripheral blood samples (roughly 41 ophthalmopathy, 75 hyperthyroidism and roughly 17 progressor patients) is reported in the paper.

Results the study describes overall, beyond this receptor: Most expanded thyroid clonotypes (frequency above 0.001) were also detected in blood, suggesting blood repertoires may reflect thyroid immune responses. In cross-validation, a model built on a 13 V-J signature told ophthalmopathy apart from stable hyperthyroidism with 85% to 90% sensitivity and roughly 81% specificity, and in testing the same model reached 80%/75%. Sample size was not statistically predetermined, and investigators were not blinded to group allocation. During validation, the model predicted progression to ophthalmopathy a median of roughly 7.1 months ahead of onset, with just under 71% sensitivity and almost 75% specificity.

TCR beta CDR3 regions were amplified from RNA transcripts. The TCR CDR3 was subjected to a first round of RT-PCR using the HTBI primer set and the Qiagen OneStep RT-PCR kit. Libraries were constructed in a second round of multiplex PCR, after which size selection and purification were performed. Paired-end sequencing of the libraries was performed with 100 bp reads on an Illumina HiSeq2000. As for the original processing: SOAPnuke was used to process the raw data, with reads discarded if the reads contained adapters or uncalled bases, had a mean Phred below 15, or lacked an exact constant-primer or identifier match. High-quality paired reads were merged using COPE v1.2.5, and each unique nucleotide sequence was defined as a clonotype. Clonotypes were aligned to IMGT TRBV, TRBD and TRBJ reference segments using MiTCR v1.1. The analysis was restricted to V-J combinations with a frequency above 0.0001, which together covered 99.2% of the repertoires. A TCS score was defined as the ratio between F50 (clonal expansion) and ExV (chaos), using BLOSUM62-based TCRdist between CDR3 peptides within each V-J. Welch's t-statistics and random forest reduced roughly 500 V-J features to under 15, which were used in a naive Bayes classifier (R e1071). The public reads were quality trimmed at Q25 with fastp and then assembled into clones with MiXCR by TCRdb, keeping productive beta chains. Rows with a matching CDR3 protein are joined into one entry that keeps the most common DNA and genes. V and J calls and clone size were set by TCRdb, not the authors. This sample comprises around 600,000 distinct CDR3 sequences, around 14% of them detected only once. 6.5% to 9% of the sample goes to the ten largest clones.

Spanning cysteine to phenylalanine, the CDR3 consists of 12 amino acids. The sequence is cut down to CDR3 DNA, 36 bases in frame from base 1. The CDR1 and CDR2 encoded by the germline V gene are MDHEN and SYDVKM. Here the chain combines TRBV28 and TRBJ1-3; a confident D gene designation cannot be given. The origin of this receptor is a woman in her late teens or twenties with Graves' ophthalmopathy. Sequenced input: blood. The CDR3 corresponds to CASTPSGDTIYF. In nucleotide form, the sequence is TGTGCCAGCACCCCGTCTGGAGACACCATATATTTT.